The 20 T cell receptor beta chains below were found in one sample sequenced in a study of glioma-infiltrating T cells. TCR alpha and beta CDR3 regions were amplified from RNA using iRepertoire nested multiplex PCR. Each CDR3 protein is one row after TCRdb ran MiXCR on the multiplex PCR reads. This table holds under 200,000 distinct CDR3 sequences, 43% found once. The sequenced material came from glioma tissue, nonneoplastic brain tissue, or PBMCs (not recorded which). Every receptor here comes from a human donor with low-grade glioma or glioblastoma, undergoing nonglioma brain surgery, or in good health (not recorded which).

Remarks on this clonotype: At one end the junction does not follow the germline gene, possibly because of a read error. V gene TRBV28 combines with J gene TRBJ1-2; D gene uncertain. Germline V CDR1 and CDR2: MDHEN, SYDVKM. CDR3 length: 14 amino acids. CDR3 sequence (DNA): TGTGCAGGCAGTCCAAGAGCACAATACTATGGCTACACGTTC. Encoded protein: CAGSPRAQYYGYTF.

This clonotype has just one count. The germline gene is not matched at one end of the junction; a read error may be the cause. The V call is TRBV9, the J call TRBJ1-6, with TRBD1 as a possible D gene (5 bases). The CDR3 loop spans 15 amino acids. Germline values: CDR1 SGDLS, CDR2 YYNGEE. CDR3 bases: TGTGCCAGCAGTGTAGAAGAGGGGTACAGTTCACCCCTCCACTTT. Protein product: CASSVEEGYSSPLHF.

This clonotype was seen a handful of times. CDR3 loop: CATSESTSGSGEQFF. The CDR3 DNA reads TGTGCCACCAGTGAGTCGACTAGCGGGAGCGGTGAGCAGTTCTTC. The rearrangement links TRBV24-1 to TRBJ2-1, with TRBD2 matching 12 bases. The CDR3 runs 15 residues. Germline values: CDR1 KGHDR, CDR2 SFDVKD. V lost 4 bases, J lost 9 bases, and 6 bases stayed unmatched.

In regard to this clonotype: This could be a read error, since a much larger clone is one nucleotide away. The CDR3 nucleotides read TGTGCCAGCAGTAGACACAGGGATAACACTGAAGCTTTCTTT. Translation: CASSRHRDNTEAFF. This chain connects TRBV28 to TRBJ1-1; a weak D match, TRBD1 (6 bases). Germline V CDR1 and CDR2: MDHEN, SYDVKM. This CDR3 contains 14 residues. The V end lost 5 bases, the J end lost 2 bases, and 12 bases lay between the germline ends.

Comment on this clonotype: A much larger clone lies a single base off, so this may be a read error. The chain is built from TRBV28 and TRBJ1-5; tentatively, D is TRBD1 (6 bases). CDR1 and CDR2 (germline): MDHEN, SYDVKM. V was trimmed by 6 bases and J by 0 bases, leaving 18 bases between them. This CDR3 contains 17 residues. CDR3 sequence reads: CASRTQGIAYSNQPQHF. For the CDR3, the DNA is TGTGCCAGCAGAACACAGGGAATCGCCTATAGCAATCAGCCCCAGCATTTT.

This clonotype was counted between two and nine times. The chain has TRBV3-1 and TRBJ1-1, with 9 bases matching TRBD1. CDR3 length: 14 residues. Trimming removed 7 bases from V and 0 bases from J; junction bases left unmatched: 3. Germline CDR1 LGHDT, CDR2 YNNKEL (reference sequence). CDR3 coding DNA: TGTGCCAGCACCAGGGACAGGGTGAACACTGAAGCTTTCTTT. Encoded protein: CASTRDRVNTEAFF.

The V gene is TRBV28, the J gene TRBJ2-7, with TRBD1 as a possible D gene (5 bases). This CDR3 region has 15 residues. Germline assignment: CDR1 MDHEN and CDR2 SYDVKM. The V end lost 8 bases, the J end lost 7 bases, and 24 bases lay between the germline ends. CDR3 amino acids: CASPPSGLLWSEQYF. CDR3 nucleotides: TGTGCCAGCCCACCCTCAGGGCTACTTTGGTCGGAGCAGTACTTC.

The CDR3 sequence is CATSIAGVIQYEQYF. The CDR3 nucleotides are TGTGCCACCAGCATAGCAGGGGTAATTCAATACGAGCAGTACTTC. The chain uses TRBV15 and TRBJ2-7; possibly TRBD1 for D (6 bases). Germline V lookup: CDR1 LNHNV, CDR2 YYDKDF (reference sequence). V lost 4 bases to trimming and J lost 4 bases, with 17 bases between them. The CDR3 sequence is 15 residues long.

On this clonotype itself: This likely comes from a read error, as the CDR3 has no conserved phenylalanine or tryptophan at its end. The chain is built from TRBV7-9 and TRBJ2-1; D is ambiguous. Trimming pared 1 base from V and 10 bases from J, leaving 11 bases between. CDR1 and CDR2 (germline): SEHNR, FQNEAQ (reference sequence). The CDR3 has 13 residues. CDR3 in amino acids: CASSLDASREQFS. The CDR3 DNA reads as TGTGCCAGCAGCTTAGACGCTTCGAGGGAGCAGTTCTCC.

Concerning this clonotype: This may be a read error, as it is one base from a much larger clone. The CDR3 does not end in the conserved phenylalanine or tryptophan, so this is likely a read error. The rearrangement links TRBV2 to TRBJ1-2; TRBD1 might be the D (6 bases). Germline-derived CDR1 and CDR2 are SNHLY and FYNNEI. V was shortened by 4 bases and J by 8 bases, with 8 bases between the two germline ends. The CDR3 consists of 11 residues. CDR3 DNA: TGTGCCAGCAGTGTGGGACAAGGCTACACCGTC. Residues: CASSVGQGYTV.

This clonotype was counted ten times or more. The V call is TRBV6-6, the J call TRBJ2-7; D is perhaps TRBD1 (5 bases). CDR3 length: 13 amino acids. V was pared by 2 bases and J by 2 bases, with 7 bases between. Germline V gene lookup returns CDR1 MNHNY and CDR2 SVGAGI (reference sequence). This CDR3 reads CASSYGATYEQYF. CDR3 nucleotides: TGTGCCAGCAGTTACGGGGCTACCTACGAGCAGTACTTC.

For this clonotype: The CDR3 does not end in the conserved phenylalanine or tryptophan, so this is likely a read error. The rearrangement links TRBV28 to TRBJ1-1; D is perhaps TRBD1 (5 bases). From germline, CDR1 is MDHEN and CDR2 SYDVKM. This CDR3 has 15 amino acids. Trimming cost V 4 bases and J 5 bases, with 17 bases left between them. CDR3 in DNA: TGTGCCAGCAGTTCCGGTCAGGGAGGTTGGACTGAAGCTTTCCTT. Encoded protein: CASSSGQGGWTEAFL.

About this clonotype: A read error may explain this, as a much larger clone is one base away. This sequence joins TRBV3-1 and TRBJ1-3; no firm D call. The CDR3 spans 16 residues. Germline V gives CDR1 LGHDT, CDR2 YNNKEL (reference sequence). V was clipped by 1 base and J by 1 base, with 11 bases between them. In DNA form, the CDR3 reads TGTGCCAGCAGCCAAGGGGCCGCATTGTCTGGAAACACCATATATTTT. It codes for CASSQGAALSGNTIYF. Drawing the rest from reference TRBV3-1 and TRBJ1-3, the complete variable domain is DTAVSQTPKYLVTQMGNDKSIKCEQNLGHDTMYWYKQDSKKFLKIMFSYNNKELIINETVPNRFSPKSPDKAHLNLHINSLELGDSAVYFCASSQGAALSGNTIYFGEGSWLTVV.

As to this clonotype: This could be a read error, since a much larger clone is one nucleotide away. This rearrangement joins TRBV7-2 to TRBJ2-3; possibly TRBD1 for D (5 bases). Germline values: CDR1 SGHTA, CDR2 FQGNSA. The CDR3 is made up of 11 amino acids. In DNA form, the CDR3 reads TGTGCCAGCAGAGTCACAGGTACGCAGTATTTT. This translates into CASRVTGTQYF.

For this clonotype: A much larger clone sits a single nucleotide away, making a read error possible. The chain is built from TRBV20-1 and TRBJ2-1, with a possible D match to TRBD1 (6 bases). Germline V gives CDR1 DFQATT, CDR2 SNEGSKA (reference sequence). This CDR3 has 16 residues. V was pared by 0 bases and J by 7 bases, with 19 bases between. The CDR3 region is CSARDFREGEQNEQFF. The DNA of the CDR3 is TGCAGTGCTAGAGATTTTAGAGAGGGGGAGCAGAATGAGCAGTTCTTC.

The table lists this clonotype with a few counts. The chain carries TRBV7-2 and TRBJ2-1; 7 bases agree with TRBD2. The V segment lost 0 bases and the J segment 4 bases; nucleotides outside the gene matches: 9. The CDR3 sequence is 17 residues long. In germline, CDR1 is SGHTA, CDR2 FQGNSA. CDR3 sequence (DNA): TGTGCCAGCAGCTTAGCACGACGGGGAGGGAGGTACAATGAGCAGTTCTTC. Protein product: CASSLARRGGRYNEQFF.

This clonotype was observed many times. The V and J genes are TRBV20-1 and TRBJ1-5; TRBD1 matches at 7 bases. Germline lookup yields CDR1 DFQATT and CDR2 SNEGSKA (reference sequence). This CDR3 has 14 residues. The V gene end was trimmed by 6 bases and the J gene end by 0 bases; junction bases not matched to a gene: 5. CDR3: CSAENRGSNQPQHF. The CDR3, as DNA: TGCAGTGCCGAGAACAGGGGTAGCAATCAGCCCCAGCATTTT.

Comment on this clonotype: A clone one base away is much larger, so this may be a read error. The chain is built from TRBV28 and TRBJ2-7; TRBD1 is a possible D gene (5 bases). Per the germline V gene, CDR1 is MDHEN and CDR2 is SYDVKM. V gave up 3 bases and J gave up 1 base, with 13 bases separating them. The CDR3 loop spans 15 amino acids. The CDR3, as DNA: TGTGCCAGCAGTTTCGCGGCAGGGAAATCCTACGAGCAGTACTTC. Its translation is CASSFAAGKSYEQYF.

This clonotype has at least ten counts. This chain connects TRBV7-2 to TRBJ2-1, with D possibly being TRBD1 (5 bases). V shed 1 base and J shed 4 bases, with 11 bases lying between them. This CDR3 has 15 residues. Germline V gene sequence: CDR1 SGHTA, CDR2 FQGNSA. The CDR3 spells CASSLEGQIYNEQFF. CDR3 nucleotides: TGTGCCAGCAGCTTAGAGGGGCAGATTTACAATGAGCAGTTCTTC.

The V and J genes are TRBV3-1 and TRBJ2-1, with 11 bases aligning to TRBD2. CDR1 LGHDT and CDR2 YNNKEL come from the germline V gene (reference sequence). V lost 3 bases to trimming and J lost 9 bases; unmatched junction nucleotides: 7. This CDR3 has 15 amino acids. The CDR3: CASSHNSGRAVEQFF. The CDR3 region has the DNA TGTGCCAGCAGCCATAATAGCGGGAGGGCCGTTGAGCAGTTCTTC.